The rows below give T cell receptor beta chains drawn from one sample of a study of T cell responses to AZD1222 COVID-19 vaccine. Clones were read by immunoSEQ multiplex PCR, and TCRdb kept only the in-frame ones, dropping some. The profile shows about 140,000 clones, roughly 87% of them singletons. Sequenced here: peripheral blood, sampled 28 days after the second AZD1222 dose. The origin of the receptors is an adult who received the AZD1222 COVID-19 vaccine. CDR3s include the opening cysteine and the closing phenylalanine or tryptophan. D genes are given only for firm matches. Where a row states a size, it is once, few, many or the class of an expanded clone; other rows omit it.

d_call | j_call | v_call | clone_size | cdr3_nt | cdr3_aa
NA | TRBJ2-6 | TRBV27 | NA | TGTGCCAGCAGTTTATTATCAGGAGGCGGGGCCAACGTCCTGACTTTC | CASSLLSGGGANVLTF
NA | TRBJ1-2 | TRBV4-3 | NA | TGCGCCAGCAGCCGGGTAGGGGGTCCCGATGGCTACACCTTC | CASSRVGGPDGYTF
NA | TRBJ2-7 | TRBV3-1/TRBV3-2 | NA | TGTGCCAGGATGAGCGGGCCCTACGAGCAGTACTTC | CARMSGPYEQYF
NA | TRBJ2-1 | TRBV7-2 | NA | TGTGCCAGCAGCTTAGGCTTGCTAAGCTCCTACAATGAGCAGTTCTTC | CASSLGLLSSYNEQFF
NA | TRBJ2-1 | TRBV5-1 | NA | TGCGCCAGCAGCTTGGTGGGTTGGTCGGGCAATGAGCAGTTCTTC | CASSLVGWSGNEQFF
TRBD2 | TRBJ2-3 | TRBV5-1 | NA | TGCGCCAGCCGCCTCGGGGGGGAGGACACAGATACGCAGTATTTT | CASRLGGEDTDTQYF
NA | TRBJ2-5 | TRBV24-1 | NA | TGTGCCACCCGAGGGGGTGGGGGTAAAGAGACCCAGTACTTC | CATRGGGGKETQYF
NA | TRBJ1-5 | TRBV28 | NA | TGTGCCAGCAGAATAAACAATCAGCCCCAGCATTTT | CASRINNQPQHF
NA | TRBJ1-4 | TRBV28 | once | TGTGCCAGCAGTCCCCCCGCAGGGTCCGAGGAAAAACTGTTTTTT | CASSPPAGSEEKLFF
NA | TRBJ1-1 | TRBV11-2 | NA | TGTGCCAGCAGCATAGAGATGAGAGCTCGAGGCACTGAAGCTTTCTTT | CASSIEMRARGTEAFF
NA | TRBJ2-1 | TRBV24-1 | NA | TGTGCCACCAGTGATTTGGGAGGTTCCTACAATGAGCAGTTCTTC | CATSDLGGSYNEQFF
TRBD1 | TRBJ1-2 | TRBV11-2 | NA | TGTGCCAGCAGGACCCCCAAAACGGGGCAGGGGGAGGCCTATGGCTACACCTTC | CASRTPKTGQGEAYGYTF
NA | TRBJ2-1 | TRBV7-9 | NA | TGTGCCAGCAGCTTAGTTGTTCGGGGCTCTGAGCAGTTCTTC | CASSLVVRGSEQFF
NA | TRBJ2-7 | TRBV30 | NA | TGTGCCTGGAGTTTAAGCGTCGCCGAGCAGTACTTC | CAWSLSVAEQYF
NA | TRBJ1-1 | TRBV3-1/TRBV3-2 | once | TGTGCCAGCACCCCGAGAGGGGGCACTGAAGCTTTCTTT | CASTPRGGTEAFF